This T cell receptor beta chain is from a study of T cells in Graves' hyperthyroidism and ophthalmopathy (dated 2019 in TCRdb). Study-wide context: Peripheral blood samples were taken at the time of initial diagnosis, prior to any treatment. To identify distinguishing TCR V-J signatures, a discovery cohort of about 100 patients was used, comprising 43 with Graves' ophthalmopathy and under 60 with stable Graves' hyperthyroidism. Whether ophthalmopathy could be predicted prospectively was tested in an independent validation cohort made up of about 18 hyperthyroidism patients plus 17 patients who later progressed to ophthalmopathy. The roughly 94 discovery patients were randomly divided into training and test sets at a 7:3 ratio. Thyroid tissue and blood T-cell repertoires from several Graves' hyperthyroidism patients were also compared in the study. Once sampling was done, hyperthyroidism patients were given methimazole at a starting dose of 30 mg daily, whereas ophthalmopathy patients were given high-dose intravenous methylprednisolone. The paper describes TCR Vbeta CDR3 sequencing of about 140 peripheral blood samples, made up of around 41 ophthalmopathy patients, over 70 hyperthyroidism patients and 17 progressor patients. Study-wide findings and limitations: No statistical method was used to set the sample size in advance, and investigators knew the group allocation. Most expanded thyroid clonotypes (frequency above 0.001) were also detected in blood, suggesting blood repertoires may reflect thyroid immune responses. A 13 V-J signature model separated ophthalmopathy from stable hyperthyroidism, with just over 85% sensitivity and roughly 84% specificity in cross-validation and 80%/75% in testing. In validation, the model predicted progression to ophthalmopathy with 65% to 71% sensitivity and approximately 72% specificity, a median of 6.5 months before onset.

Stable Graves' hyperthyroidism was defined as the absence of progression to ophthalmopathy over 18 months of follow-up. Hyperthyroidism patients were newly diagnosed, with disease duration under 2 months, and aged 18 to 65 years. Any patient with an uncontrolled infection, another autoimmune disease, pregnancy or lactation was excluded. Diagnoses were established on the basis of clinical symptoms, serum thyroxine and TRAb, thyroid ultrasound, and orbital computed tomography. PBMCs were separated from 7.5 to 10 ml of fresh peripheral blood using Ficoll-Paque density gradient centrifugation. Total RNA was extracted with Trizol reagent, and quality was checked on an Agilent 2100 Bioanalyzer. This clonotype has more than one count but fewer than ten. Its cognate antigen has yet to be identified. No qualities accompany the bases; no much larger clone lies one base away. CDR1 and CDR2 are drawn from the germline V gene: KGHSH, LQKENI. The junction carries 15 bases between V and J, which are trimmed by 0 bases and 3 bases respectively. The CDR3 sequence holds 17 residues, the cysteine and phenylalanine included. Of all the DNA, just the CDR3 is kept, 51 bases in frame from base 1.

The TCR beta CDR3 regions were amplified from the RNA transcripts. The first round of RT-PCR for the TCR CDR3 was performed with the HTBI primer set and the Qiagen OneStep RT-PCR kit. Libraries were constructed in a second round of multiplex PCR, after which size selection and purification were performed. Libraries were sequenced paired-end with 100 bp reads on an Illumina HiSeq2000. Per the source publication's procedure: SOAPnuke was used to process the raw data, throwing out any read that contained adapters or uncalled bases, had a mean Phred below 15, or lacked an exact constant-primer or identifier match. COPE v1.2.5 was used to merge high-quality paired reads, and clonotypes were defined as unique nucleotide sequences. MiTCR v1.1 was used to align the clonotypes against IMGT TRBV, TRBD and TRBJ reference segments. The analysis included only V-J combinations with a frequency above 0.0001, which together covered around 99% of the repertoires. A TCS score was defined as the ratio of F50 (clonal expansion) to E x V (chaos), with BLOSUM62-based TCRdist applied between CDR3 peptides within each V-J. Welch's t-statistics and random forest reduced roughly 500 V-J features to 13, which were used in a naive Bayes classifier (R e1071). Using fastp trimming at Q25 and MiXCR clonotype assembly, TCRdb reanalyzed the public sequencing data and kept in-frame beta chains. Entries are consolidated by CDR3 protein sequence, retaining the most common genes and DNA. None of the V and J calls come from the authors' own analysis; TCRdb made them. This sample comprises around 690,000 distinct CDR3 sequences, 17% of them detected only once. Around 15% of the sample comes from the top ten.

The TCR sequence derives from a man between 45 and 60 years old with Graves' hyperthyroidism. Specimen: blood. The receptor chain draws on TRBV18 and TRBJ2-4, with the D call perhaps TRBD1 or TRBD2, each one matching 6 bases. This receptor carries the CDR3 CASSPPLNREVKNIQYF. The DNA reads TGTGCCAGCTCACCACCTCTTAACAGGGAGGTCAAAAACATTCAGTACTTC.